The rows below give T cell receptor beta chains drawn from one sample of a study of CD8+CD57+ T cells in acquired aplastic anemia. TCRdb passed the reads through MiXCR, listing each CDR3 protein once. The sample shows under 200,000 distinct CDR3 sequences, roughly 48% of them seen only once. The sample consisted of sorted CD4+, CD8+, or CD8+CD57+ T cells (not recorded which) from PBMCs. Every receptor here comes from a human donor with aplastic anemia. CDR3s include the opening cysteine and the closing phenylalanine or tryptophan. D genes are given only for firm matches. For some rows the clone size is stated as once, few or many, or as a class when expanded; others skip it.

TGTGCCATCAGTGAGTCGACTTCGGCGTCGAACACCGGGGAGCTGTTTTTT CAISESTSASNTGELFF TRBV10-3 NA TRBJ2-2 many
TGTGCCACCCACCGGCAAGGGGAGACCGGGGAGCTGTTTTTT CATHRQGETGELFF TRBV24-1 NA TRBJ2-2 NA
TGTGCCACTCGACAGTTAACTACCTATGGCTACACCTTC CATRQLTTYGYTF TRBV10-3 NA TRBJ1-2 NA
TGTGCCAGCTCACCAATCTCGGCTCTAGAGACCCAGTACTTC CASSPISALETQYF TRBV18 NA TRBJ2-5 many
TGTGCCAGCAGTTCCAGACTCGGGGGGATAGGCACTGAAGCTTTCTTT CASSSRLGGIGTEAFF TRBV6-2/TRBV6-3 NA TRBJ1-1 many
TGCAGTGCTAGAGACAGCTCTTCGTACAATGAGCAGTTCTTC CSARDSSSYNEQFF TRBV20-1 NA TRBJ2-1 many
TGCAGCGTAGAACAGAGTTGGAGAGAGACCCAGTACTTC CSVEQSWRETQYF TRBV29-1 NA TRBJ2-5 few
TGCAGCGTTCTTACACGCACAGATACGCAGTATTTT CSVLTRTDTQYF TRBV29-1 NA TRBJ2-3 many
TGTGCCAGCAGCTTCATAGCGGGAGGCTACAATGAGCAGTTCTTC CASSFIAGGYNEQFF TRBV7-8 TRBD2 TRBJ2-1 NA
TGTGCCAGCCAGGGTACACCCCTCCACTTT CASQGTPLHF TRBV7-2 NA TRBJ1-6 NA
TGTGCCAGTAGTAACCGACAGGGGAGCTCCTATAATTCACCCCTCCACTTT CASSNRQGSSYNSPLHF TRBV19 TRBD1 TRBJ1-6 few
TGTGCCAGTAGTATCGCCCTTCGACAGATCAATCAGCCCCAGCATTTT CASSIALRQINQPQHF TRBV19 NA TRBJ1-5 many
TGCGCCAGCAGGTACAGGGTCGGTGAGCAGTTCTTC CASRYRVGEQFF TRBV4-1 NA TRBJ2-1 NA
TGCGCCAGCAGCCTCGACGGGGGGGACTATCAGCCCCAGCATTTT CASSLDGGDYQPQHF TRBV5-1 NA TRBJ1-5 many
TGTGCCAGCGGTCGCGGACAGGGGTTTGAAGCTTTCTTT CASGRGQGFEAFF TRBV2 TRBD1 TRBJ1-1 few
TGTGCCAGCAGCATTACAGGGGAGGTAGAAGGCTACACCTTC CASSITGEVEGYTF TRBV6-1 TRBD1 TRBJ1-2 many
TGTGCCAGTAGTGCGGACAGGGTAAATTCACCCCTCCGCTTT CASSADRVNSPLRF TRBV10-3 TRBD1 TRBJ1-6 NA
TGTGCCAGCAGCCAAACGGACCTCGAGCGGGAAAAACTGTTTTTT CASSQTDLEREKLFF TRBV7-6 NA TRBJ1-4 few
TGTGCCAGTAGCCGGTTGGACAGTCTGAACACTGAAGCTTTCTTT CASSRLDSLNTEAFF TRBV19 NA TRBJ1-1 many
TGTGCCACCAGTGACCCGTTTAGCAATCAGCCCCAGCATTTT CATSDPFSNQPQHF TRBV24-1 NA TRBJ1-5 NA
TGTGCCAGCAGTTTATCAGTATACAATGAGCAGTTCTTC CASSLSVYNEQFF TRBV28 NA TRBJ2-1 few
TGTGCCAGCAGCGCTACAGGGATGAGCAATTCACCCCTCCACTTT CASSATGMSNSPLHF TRBV7-8 NA TRBJ1-6 NA
TGTGCCAGCAGCCAAGGAAGAGGCACAGATACGCAGTATTTT CASSQGRGTDTQYF TRBV3-1 NA TRBJ2-3 few
TGTGCCAGCAGCCCCCCGGGGAGCGGGGAAAAAAACATTCAGTACTTC CASSPPGSGEKNIQYF TRBV7-2 TRBD2 TRBJ2-4 few